This T cell receptor beta chain was profiled in a study of blood T cell repertoires in COVID-19. This table comes from immunoSEQ multiplex PCR, and its TCRdb copy is limited to in-frame clones, with some not included. Of about 94,000 clones listed, about 80% are singletons. This clone was recorded only once. V was pared by 1 base and J by 7 bases, with 4 bases of the junction left unmatched. CDR1 is SGHAT, CDR2 FQNNGV, per germline. CDR3 length: 16 amino acids. The sequencing sample was made of peripheral blood. The chain uses TRBV11-2 and TRBJ1-6, with TRBD1 matching over 10 bases. This TCR was recovered from a man aged 60 to 75 with acute or convalescent COVID-19. The CDR3 sequence is CASSLVWGQGNSPLHF. The CDR3, as DNA: TGTGCCAGCAGCTTAGTATGGGGACAGGGGAATTCACCCCTCCACTTT.